This TCR beta chain derives from a study of cytomegalovirus exposure and HLA in healthy donors. On the study more broadly: Clustering assigned over 70% of the approximately 430 genotyped donors to the Caucasian-associated ancestry cluster. Study-wide results and limits: The study designated about 160 TCR beta chains cytomegalovirus-associated.

Comments on this clone: No antigen is known for it.

Primers for the PCR totalled 60 Vbeta and 13 Jbeta. Libraries were prepared by immunoSEQ multiplex PCR; TCRdb keeps only in-frame clonotypes and omits some of them. Of 95,000 to 150,000 clones listed, roughly 76% are singletons. Germline assignment: CDR1 SGHTA and CDR2 FQGNSA. J was trimmed by 5 bases and V by 1 base; bases with no gene match: 9. The CDR3 has 17 amino acids. The specimen sequenced was PBMCs. The chain employs TRBV7-2 and TRBJ1-4; 8 bases are shared with TRBD1. The receptor comes from a woman aged 55-70 years in good health and CMV-seropositive. The CDR3 is CASSLGRTGGNNEKLFF. The DNA of the CDR3 is TGTGCCAGCAGCTTAGGGAGAACAGGGGGAAACAATGAAAAACTGTTTTTT.